Listed below are T cell receptor beta chains from one sample, sequenced in a study of PD-1 blockade in classical Hodgkin lymphoma. TCRdb's table, derived via immunoSEQ multiplex PCR, lists solely in-frame clones and lacks some. The sample holds more than 60,000 clones, about 92% seen once. The specimen comprised peripheral blood mononuclear cells (PBMCs), sampled at baseline. Every receptor here comes from a human donor with classical Hodgkin lymphoma. The CDR3 runs from the conserved cysteine through the conserved F or W. The D gene is left open where the match is weak. Clone size is not always given. Where it is, it says once, few, many or a class for expanded clones.

v_call	j_call	clone_size	d_call	cdr3_nt	cdr3_aa
TRBV11-2	TRBJ2-1	-	-	TGTGCCAGCAGCCCTTGGCAGGGTGCCTACAATGAGCAGTTCTTC	CASSPWQGAYNEQFF
TRBV2	TRBJ2-3	-	TRBD2	TGTGCCAGCAGTGGCGGCGGGGGGGCCGGTCATCCGCAGTATTTT	CASSGGGGAGHPQYF
TRBV7-7	TRBJ2-1	-	TRBD2	TGTGCCAGCAGCTCCAGAGCGGGAGGGACCTACAATGAGCAGTTCTTC	CASSSRAGGTYNEQFF
TRBV6-5	TRBJ2-7	-	-	TGTGCCAGCGGCAGGGTATCGGGCGAGCAGTACTTC	CASGRVSGEQYF
TRBV6-1	TRBJ1-1	once	-	TGTGCCAGCAGTGAAGCGGAGGAAATCTTCATGAACACTGAAGCTTTCTTT	CASSEAEEIFMNTEAFF
TRBV7-7	TRBJ2-7	few	TRBD1	TGTGCCAGCAGCTTTTCGGACAGGCAATCCTACGAGCAGTACTTC	CASSFSDRQSYEQYF
TRBV4-2	TRBJ2-1	-	-	TGTGCCAGCAGCCAAGATGAGGAGCAGTTCTTC	CASSQDEEQFF
TRBV7-8	TRBJ2-6	-	-	TGTGCCAGCAGCTTTCGAACCGGGACGAGATACTCTGGGGCCAACGTCCTGACTTTC	CASSFRTGTRYSGANVLTF
TRBV5-1	TRBJ2-7	-	-	TGCGCCAGCAGCTTGGAGTCGGGACCTTCCTACGAGCAGTACTTC	CASSLESGPSYEQYF
TRBV7-8	TRBJ2-7	-	TRBD2	TGTGCCAGCAGCCCAAGCCTAGTAGCGGGAGGCTCCTACGAGCAGTACTTC	CASSPSLVAGGSYEQYF
TRBV19	TRBJ2-2	-	TRBD1	TGTGCCAGTAGTATTGGCAGGGGGATCGGGGAGCTGTTTTTT	CASSIGRGIGELFF
TRBV2	TRBJ2-4	-	-	TGTGCCAGCAGGGACACCCTGGCCAAAAACATTCAGTACTTC	CASRDTLAKNIQYF
TRBV18	TRBJ2-5	-	-	TGTGCCAGCTCACTTCAGGGGCTCCAAGAGACCCAGTACTTC	CASSLQGLQETQYF